This record concerns one TCR beta chain sequence. The antigen is unknown. The germline V and J ends were trimmed by 10 bases and 2 bases, with 17 bases remaining between them. Looked up from germline, CDR1 is MNHEY and CDR2 is SVGAGI. This CDR3 comprises 14 residues. Authors' analysis steps: From ImmunoSEQ came sequences covering only the junction and carrying no quality scores, so filtering differed. Using immunoSEQ multiplex PCR, the repertoire was profiled, and TCRdb retains in-frame clones only, with some absent. From that table come the V and J calls and clone size; the DNA was used to work out D and trimming. The sample lists over 300,000 clones; roughly 91% were seen once. The sample comes from a study of shared clonotypes between healthy human individuals. On the study more broadly: Aged 18 to 49, the donors were a couple of women and a few men. Per-donor plates numbered three CD4 naive, three CD4 memory, two CD8 naive and one CD8 memory. Findings and limits, study-wide: Estimated richness values were generally larger in naive subsets than in memory subsets.

The sequenced sample was memory CD8+ T cells sorted from blood. Subset given: CD45RO+ cells pooled with CCR7-negative TemRA cells. The receptor comes from a man between 18 and 35 years old in good health. V gene TRBV6-5 combines with J gene TRBJ2-5; weak D call: TRBD2 (8 bases). This CDR3 is CATREGQLQETQYF. CDR3 in DNA: TGTGCCACCCGGGAGGGACAGCTGCAAGAGACCCAGTACTTC.